This T cell receptor (beta chain) was retrieved from a study of radiotherapy plus CTLA-4 blockade in lung cancer. This CDR3 is built from 17 residues. Germline CDR1 is MDHEN and CDR2 is SYDVKM. J gave up 1 base and V 5 bases, and 8 bases lay outside the gene matches. Only in-frame clones appear in the TCRdb table, and some are missing; sequencing was by immunoSEQ multiplex PCR. The repertoire holds 40,000 to 55,000 clones, with 75% to 80% as singletons. The sequencing here drew on peripheral blood, taken from a patient treated with radiotherapy plus ipilimumab. This TCR came from a human donor with non-small cell lung cancer whose response to radiotherapy plus ipilimumab could not be evaluated. The gene calls are TRBV28 and TRBJ2-2; 9 bases are a match to TRBD2. The CDR3 DNA reads as TGTGCCAGCAGTCCCGCGGGTAGCGGGGGGAACACCGGGGAGCTGTTTTTT. This gives the protein CASSPAGSGGNTGELFF.